Following are 30 T cell receptor beta chains from one sample sequenced in a study of response to subunit inactivated influenza vaccine. TCRdb reanalysed the RT-PCR reads using MiXCR and keeps one entry per CDR3 protein. The data contain hundreds of thousands of distinct CDR3 sequences, roughly an eighth of them seen just once; the ten biggest clones take up about 7.8%. Sample: non-naive T cells sorted from PBMCs, taken around 14 days before vaccination. The receptors shown here come from a man aged 50-60 years who received an inactivated influenza vaccine.

The chain is built from TRBV4-1 and TRBJ2-3; D may correspond to TRBD1 or TRBD2 (6 bases each). CDR1 is MGHRA and CDR2 is YSYEKL in the germline V gene. CDR3 length equals 20 residues. V was shortened by 0 bases and J by 1 base, with 23 bases between the two germline ends. The CDR3 here is CASSQDLGASARRGTDTQYF. Here the CDR3 DNA reads TGCGCCAGCAGCCAAGACCTGGGGGCTAGCGCGAGGAGGGGCACAGATACGCAGTATTTT.

This clonotype came up a few times. The J gene is TRBJ2-3, the V gene TRBV4-1; a possible D gene is TRBD2 (6 bases). Trimming shortened V by 4 bases and J by 4 bases, and 9 bases separated the two germline ends. The CDR3 has 13 amino acids. The V gene's germline CDR1 is MGHRA and CDR2 YSYEKL. Written as DNA, the CDR3 is TGCGCCAGCAGCCTGCGACTAGCAGATACGCAGTATTTT. It encodes CASSLRLADTQYF.

This clonotype was seen at least ten times. The CDR3 coding sequence is TGTGCCAGCAGGCCCAGACAACTGAACACTGAAGCTTTCTTT. Amino acids: CASRPRQLNTEAFF. The chain recombines TRBV28 with TRBJ1-1; D not resolved. This CDR3 has 14 residues. The V gene's germline CDR1 is MDHEN and CDR2 SYDVKM. Trimming removed 6 bases at V and 0 bases at J, with 11 bases between. Full variable domain (remainder filled in from reference TRBV28 and TRBJ1-1): DVKVTQSSRYLVKRTGEKVFLECVQDMDHENMFWYRQDPGLGLRLIYFSYDVKMKEKGDIPEGYSVSREKKERFSLILESASTNQTSMYLCASRPRQLNTEAFFGQGTRLTVV.

This clonotype was found many times. The V and J genes are TRBV21-1 and TRBJ1-5; TRBD1 was called by the table and not checked on the DNA. TRBV21-1 is a pseudogene locus. The CDR3 loop spans 18 amino acids. CDR3 region: CASIRSGTEVFGGQPQHF. The CDR3 DNA follows: TGTGCCAGCATCAGATCCGGGACAGAAGTATTCGGCGGTCAGCCCCAGCATTTT.

J is TRBJ2-1 and V is TRBV30; 7 nucleotides line up with TRBD2. The V segment lost 4 bases and the J segment 4 bases; nucleotides outside the gene matches: 7. The CDR3 totals 14 residues. The germline V gene encodes CDR1 GTSNPN and CDR2 SVGIG (reference sequence). CDR3 sequence: CAWMEASGYNEQFF. Here the CDR3 DNA reads TGTGCCTGGATGGAGGCTAGCGGATACAATGAGCAGTTCTTC.

The gene calls are TRBV6-1 and TRBJ1-6, with 12 bases lining up with TRBD1. The germline V gene has CDR1 MNHNS and CDR2 SASEGT. V shed 6 bases and J 12 bases; nucleotides not matched to a gene: 6. The CDR3 contains 14 residues. The CDR3 nucleotides read TGTGCCAGCAGAACCGGGACAGGGGGCAGACCCCTCCACTTT. It codes for CASRTGTGGRPLHF.

In its sample, this clonotype was seen many times. V is TRBV20-1 and J is TRBJ2-7; 9 bases fit TRBD1. The V gene end was trimmed by 0 bases and the J gene end by 5 bases; junction bases not matched to a gene: 2. Germline assignment: CDR1 DFQATT and CDR2 SNEGSKA (reference sequence). CDR3 length: 13 amino acids. The CDR3 is CSARDRDRDEQYF. Written as DNA, the CDR3 is TGCAGTGCTAGAGATAGGGACAGGGACGAGCAGTACTTC.

The rearrangement links TRBV7-9 to TRBJ1-2; D possibly corresponds to TRBD1 (6 bases). V lost 5 bases and J lost 7, with 17 bases in between. The CDR3 spans 14 residues. Germline V lookup: CDR1 SEHNR, CDR2 FQNEAQ (reference sequence). Written as DNA, the CDR3 is TGTGCCAGCAGCCCCCAGGGGCTGTTGAGTGGCTACACCTTC. Translation gives CASSPQGLLSGYTF.

In this sample, this clonotype turned up a few times. The rearrangement uses TRBV5-1 and TRBJ1-5; D gene ambiguous. Germline-derived CDR1 and CDR2 are SGHRS and YFSETQ. Trimming left V 1 base short and J 0 bases short, with 14 bases between. CDR3 length: 17 amino acids. CDR3 nucleotides: TGCGCCAGCAGCTTGCTCCCCACAACTGATAGCAATCAGCCCCAGCATTTT. Amino acids: CASSLLPTTDSNQPQHF.

This clonotype was seen ten or more times. The chain uses TRBV4-2 and TRBJ2-2; D is uncertain. Trimming stripped 0 bases from V and 6 bases from J, with 14 bases between. This CDR3 comprises 16 residues. Germline loops: CDR1 LGHNA, CDR2 YNFKEQ. CDR3 protein: CASSQEVWGRAGELFF. The CDR3 nucleotides read TGTGCCAGCAGCCAAGAAGTCTGGGGTCGGGCCGGGGAGCTGTTTTTT.

This chain connects TRBV7-8 to TRBJ2-2; 8 bases are a match to TRBD2. Germline CDR1 reads SGHVS; CDR2 reads FQNEAQ. With 5 bases clipped from V and 4 bases from J, the junction kept 9 bases outside the gene matches. The CDR3 consists of 16 residues. The CDR3 DNA is TGTGCCAGCAGCAGACTTAGCGGGACTGCCACCGGGGAGCTGTTTTTT. The encoded protein is CASSRLSGTATGELFF.

This clonotype turned up a few times. The chain has TRBV14 and TRBJ2-5; D possibly matches TRBD1 or TRBD2 (5 bases each). The V gene lost 3 bases and the J gene lost 2 bases, with 13 bases spanning the gap. CDR3 size: 15 residues. Looked up from germline, CDR1 is SGHDN and CDR2 is FVKESK. The CDR3 is CASSQRGQIQETQYF. CDR3 in DNA: TGTGCCAGCAGCCAGAGGGGTCAGATACAAGAGACCCAGTACTTC.

This clonotype was detected a few times. J is TRBJ1-5 and V is TRBV24-1; D possibly corresponds to TRBD1 (5 bases). Trimming cost V 7 bases and J 2 bases, with 8 bases left between them. This CDR3 has 13 amino acids. Germline assignment: CDR1 KGHDR and CDR2 SFDVKD. Here the CDR3 reads CATRGGGNQPQHF. The CDR3 DNA follows: TGTGCCACCAGGGGAGGGGGCAATCAGCCCCAGCATTTT.

This clonotype was seen repeatedly, ten times or more. The CDR3 loop reads CAIGTGSPEQYF. The CDR3 region has the DNA TGTGCCATCGGGACAGGGAGCCCCGAGCAGTACTTC. This chain uses TRBV10-3 with TRBJ2-7, with 9 positions matching TRBD1. V lost 8 bases and J lost 6; bases outside the gene matches: 5. This CDR3 spans 12 amino acids. From germline, CDR1 is ENHRY and CDR2 SYGVKD.

The DNA for the CDR3 is TGTGCCAGCAGCTTGACCTGGACAGTCACTGGAAACACCATATATTTT. Amino acid sequence: CASSLTWTVTGNTIYF. This chain links TRBV7-2 with TRBJ1-3; D possibly corresponds to TRBD1 (6 bases). The length of the CDR3 is 16 residues. V dropped 3 bases and J dropped 2 bases, with 14 bases sitting between them. Germline V gene sequence: CDR1 SGHTA, CDR2 FQGNSA.

Ten or more counts support this clonotype. The chain's CDR3 is CASSYKGGFQNEQFF. CDR3 bases: TGTGCCAGCAGTTACAAAGGGGGCTTTCAAAATGAGCAGTTCTTC. The chain joins TRBV6-5 to TRBJ2-1; 7 nucleotides align to TRBD1. CDR3 length: 15 amino acids. The J segment lost 7 bases and the V segment lost 2 bases, leaving 8 bases of the junction unmatched. CDR1 is MNHEY, CDR2 SVGAGI, per germline.

This clonotype was picked up a small number of times. The CDR3 here is CSAREPGLAGGEQFF. The CDR3 region has the DNA TGCAGTGCTAGAGAACCGGGACTAGCGGGAGGTGAGCAGTTCTTC. The chain employs TRBV20-1 and TRBJ2-1; 15 bases align to TRBD2. Germline V gene data show CDR1 as DFQATT and CDR2 as SNEGSKA (reference sequence). The CDR3 contains 15 residues. Trimming cost V 0 bases and J 9 bases; bases outside gene matches: 3.

The CDR3: CASSYVLRTVSYEQYF. The CDR3 DNA follows: TGTGCCAGCAGTTACGTGCTTCGGACAGTTTCCTACGAGCAGTACTTC. The chain is built from TRBV6-2 or TRBV6-3 and TRBJ2-7; possibly TRBD1 for D (6 bases). The ends were cut back, 2 bases at V and 1 base at J, with 15 bases in the middle. Germline CDR1 is MNHEY and CDR2 is SVGEGT. This CDR3 is built from 16 residues.

The chain combines TRBV4-3 with TRBJ2-5; no clear D gene. V lost 0 bases and J 6 bases, leaving 8 bases between the germline ends. This CDR3 is 13 amino acids long. Germline CDR1 reads LGHNA; CDR2 reads YSLEER. The DNA of the CDR3 is TGCGCCAGCAGCCAAGATAGGAGTAAGACCCAGTACTTC. Residues: CASSQDRSKTQYF.

The chain links TRBV20-1 to TRBJ2-1; TRBD1 aligns across 11 bases. The length of the CDR3 is 13 residues. Germline V gene sequence: CDR1 DFQATT, CDR2 SNEGSKA (reference sequence). Here the CDR3 DNA reads TGCAGAGAAGAGGACAGGGGGCTCTATGAGCAGTTCTTC. It encodes CREEDRGLYEQFF.

The genes are TRBV9 and TRBJ1-5; D unresolved. CDR1 and CDR2 (germline): SGDLS, YYNGEE. The CDR3 runs 15 residues. Trimming cost V 4 bases and J 6 bases, with 17 bases left between them. DNA of the CDR3: TGTGCCAGCAGCCAGGATGACTTTAAAGGTCAGCCCCAGCATTTT. Translation: CASSQDDFKGQPQHF.

V gene TRBV12-3 or TRBV12-4 combines with J gene TRBJ2-1, with 7 bases matching TRBD2. V was clipped by 4 bases and J by 12 bases; unmatched bases: 6. The CDR3 spans 12 residues. The CDR3 sequence is CASSSRGIPQFF. The CDR3 DNA reads TGTGCCAGCAGTTCGCGGGGGATTCCGCAGTTCTTC.

This clonotype was seen a few times. The chain recombines TRBV28 with TRBJ2-7; TRBD1 matches at 10 bases. The CDR3 is made up of 14 amino acids. Germline CDR1 and CDR2: MDHEN and SYDVKM. V lost 5 bases and J lost 5; bases outside the gene matches: 6. The CDR3 DNA reads as TGTGCCAGCAGTGTCCTAGGACAGGGGGACGAGCAGTACTTC. This codes for CASSVLGQGDEQYF.

The J gene is TRBJ2-3, the V gene TRBV20-1; possible D gene TRBD2, 6 bases. The V end was cut by 0 bases, the J end by 2 bases, with 12 bases between. The CDR3 spans 15 residues. Germline V gives CDR1 DFQATT, CDR2 SNEGSKA (reference sequence). The CDR3 here is CSARDGDFYTDTQYF. CDR3 bases: TGCAGTGCTAGAGATGGGGACTTTTACACAGATACGCAGTATTTT.

CDR3 protein: CASSFWDGINEQYF. DNA of the CDR3: TGTGCCAGCAGTTTTTGGGACGGGATCAACGAGCAGTACTTC. The chain is built from TRBV12-3 or TRBV12-4 and TRBJ2-7, with D perhaps given as TRBD1 or TRBD2 (5 bases each). The CDR3 runs to 14 residues. Trimming took 3 bases from V and 5 from J, leaving 14 bases between them.

This clonotype appeared many times. The genes are TRBV29-1 and TRBJ2-1, with 9 bases aligning to TRBD2. This CDR3 is 14 amino acids long. Germline CDR1 SQVTM, CDR2 ANQGSEA. After removal of 5 bases from V and 4 bases from J, the junction contained 6 bases not matched to a gene. The CDR3 protein is CSVIGGRGYNEQFF. CDR3 sequence (DNA): TGCAGCGTTATAGGCGGGAGGGGGTACAATGAGCAGTTCTTC.

In this sample, this clonotype turned up a few times. The chain recombines TRBV5-4 with TRBJ1-1, with 11 nucleotides matching TRBD1. The CDR3 consists of 17 residues. The ends lost 3 bases at V and 5 bases at J; junction bases unmatched: 12. CDR1 and CDR2 from the germline V gene are SGHNT and YYREEE (reference sequence). CDR3 loop: CASSSGQGEIRWTEAFF. CDR3 coding DNA: TGTGCCAGCAGCTCGGGACAGGGGGAAATCCGGTGGACTGAAGCTTTCTTT.

Note on this clonotype: At one end the junction does not follow the germline gene, possibly because of a read error. The V and J genes are TRBV2 and TRBJ2-1, with 8 bases lining up with TRBD2. Germline CDR1 SNHLY, CDR2 FYNNEI. This CDR3 has 19 residues. This CDR3 reads CAICFGPVGGRIPYNEHFF. DNA of the CDR3: TGTGCCATCTGCTTCGGGCCTGTCGGCGGGAGGATACCCTACAATGAGCACTTCTTC.

This clonotype was counted a few times. The V gene is TRBV20-1, the J gene TRBJ2-1; 11 nucleotides align to TRBD2. Germline V CDR1 and CDR2: DFQATT, SNEGSKA (reference sequence). CDR3 length equals 15 residues. The J segment lost 6 bases and the V segment lost 6 bases, leaving 10 bases of the junction unmatched. The CDR3 sequence is CSAEGRSGRANEQFF. The CDR3 DNA reads as TGCAGTGCCGAGGGCCGTAGCGGGAGGGCCAATGAGCAGTTCTTC.

This clonotype was recorded a few times. V gene TRBV12-3 or TRBV12-4 combines with J gene TRBJ2-7; D is ambiguous. This CDR3 has 14 amino acids. V was pared by 5 bases and J by 1 base, with 12 bases between. The CDR3 loop is CASSPHDWSYEQYF. The CDR3 nucleotides read TGTGCCAGCAGTCCCCACGACTGGTCCTACGAGCAGTACTTC.